A selection of T cell receptor beta chains follows, all from one sample in a study of T cells in Graves' hyperthyroidism and ophthalmopathy. One entry per CDR3 protein, called by TCRdb with MiXCR from the multiplex PCR reads. The data show a few hundred thousand distinct CDR3 sequences, about a sixth seen once. The sample was blood. The receptors here all came from a young woman with Graves' hyperthyroidism. The CDR3 runs from the conserved cysteine through the conserved F or W. Fields, in order: J gene, clone size, D gene, V gene, CDR3 DNA, CDR3 protein. The D gene is left open where the match is weak. For some rows the clone size is stated as once, few or many, or as a class when expanded; others skip it.

J: TRBJ2-7
size: NA
D: NA
V: TRBV28
DNA: TGTGCCAGCAGTTCCCCCCGTTACGAGCAGTACTTC
CDR3: CASSSPRYEQYF

J: TRBJ1-2
size: many
D: TRBD1
V: TRBV28
DNA: TGTGCCAGCAGCACACAACAGGGGGCGATGGCTGGCTACACCTTC
CDR3: CASSTQQGAMAGYTF

J: TRBJ2-5
size: many
D: NA
V: TRBV2
DNA: TGTGCCAGCATGTGGGGGGCGATGGAGACCCAGTACTTC
CDR3: CASMWGAMETQYF

J: TRBJ2-1
size: few
D: NA
V: TRBV5-1
DNA: TGCGCCAGCAGCAGGGAAGACAGGAGTCTCTGGCAGTTCTTC
CDR3: CASSREDRSLWQFF

J: TRBJ2-2
size: NA
D: NA
V: TRBV2
DNA: TGTGCCAGCAAGGGGGGGGGAGCGGGCACCGGGGAGCTGTTTTTT
CDR3: CASKGGGAGTGELFF

J: TRBJ2-1
size: NA
D: TRBD2
V: TRBV7-3
DNA: TGTGCCAGTAGTATAGGACTAGCGGGAGTTCGGGGATACAATGAGCAGTTCTTC
CDR3: CASSIGLAGVRGYNEQFF

J: TRBJ2-3
size: few
D: NA
V: TRBV7-6
DNA: TGTGCCAGCAGCCCTTATGGGGAGACAGATACGCAGTATTTT
CDR3: CASSPYGETDTQYF

J: TRBJ2-7
size: few
D: NA
V: TRBV27
DNA: TGTGCCAGCAGTCCGCATGTGCCTACCTGCGAGCAGTACTTC
CDR3: CASSPHVPTCEQYF

J: TRBJ2-2
size: NA
D: TRBD2
V: TRBV29-1
DNA: TGCAGCGTTGATTCGGGGGGACCCGGGGAGCTGTTTTTT
CDR3: CSVDSGGPGELFF

J: TRBJ1-1
size: NA
D: NA
V: TRBV5-1
DNA: TGCGCCAGCGGAATGGGGTCAGCAATTGGGACTGAAGCTTTCTTT
CDR3: CASGMGSAIGTEAFF

J: TRBJ1-5
size: many
D: NA
V: TRBV11-2
DNA: TGTGCCAGCAGCTTGGGGCGAGGGCCGGGAGGACAGCCCCAGCATTTT
CDR3: CASSLGRGPGGQPQHF

J: TRBJ2-3
size: many
D: TRBD1
V: TRBV27
DNA: TGTGCCAGCAGTCTGCGTCATCAGGGGGTGACAGATACGCAGTATTTT
CDR3: CASSLRHQGVTDTQYF

J: TRBJ1-5
size: NA
D: NA
V: TRBV6-5
DNA: TGTGCCAGCAGTTACTCGATCCCGGCAGACTATCAGCCCCAGCATTTT
CDR3: CASSYSIPADYQPQHF

J: TRBJ2-7
size: many
D: TRBD2
V: TRBV27
DNA: TGCGCCAGCAGCCGGGGGACTAGCGGGACGTACGAGCAGTACTTC
CDR3: CASSRGTSGTYEQYF

J: TRBJ2-1
size: NA
D: TRBD1
V: TRBV19
DNA: TGTGCCAGTATAGAGACAGGGCGTTACAATGAGCAGTTCTTC
CDR3: CASIETGRYNEQFF

J: TRBJ2-7
size: NA
D: TRBD2
V: TRBV19
DNA: TGTGCCAGTAGTACCCGACTAGCGGGAGGTTACGAGCAGTACTTC
CDR3: CASSTRLAGGYEQYF

J: TRBJ2-1
size: many
D: NA
V: TRBV7-7
DNA: TGTGCCAGCAGCGAGGTGTCGGGGGAGGAGCAGTTCTTC
CDR3: CASSEVSGEEQFF

J: TRBJ1-3
size: many
D: TRBD1
V: TRBV6-1
DNA: TGTGCCAGCAGGGGACAGGGGCGAACTGGAAACACCATATATTTT
CDR3: CASRGQGRTGNTIYF

J: TRBJ1-1
size: few
D: NA
V: TRBV19
DNA: TGTGCCAGTAGTATCAGCCGGAAGAACACTGAAGCTTTCTTT
CDR3: CASSISRKNTEAFF

J: TRBJ2-7
size: many
D: NA
V: TRBV28
DNA: TGTGCCAGCAGTTTATTGTCGCCCTACGAGCAGTACTTC
CDR3: CASSLLSPYEQYF

J: TRBJ1-5
size: many
D: TRBD1
V: TRBV28
DNA: TGTGCCAGCAGTGACCCAGGGGGCTTTCAGCCCCAGCATTTT
CDR3: CASSDPGGFQPQHF

J: TRBJ1-1
size: many
D: TRBD1
V: TRBV27
DNA: TGTGCCAGCAGTGGGGACAGCCTGAACACTGAAGCTTTCTTT
CDR3: CASSGDSLNTEAFF

J: TRBJ2-2
size: few
D: NA
V: TRBV19
DNA: TGTGCCAGTAAGGACCTGAGGAACACCGGGGAGCTGTTTTTT
CDR3: CASKDLRNTGELFF

J: TRBJ2-3
size: NA
D: TRBD2
V: TRBV10-1
DNA: TGCGCCAGCAGTGAGTTTCCTAGCGGGAGCGGGACAGATACGCAGTATTTT
CDR3: CASSEFPSGSGTDTQYF

J: TRBJ2-5
size: few
D: TRBD1
V: TRBV12-3/TRBV12-4
DNA: TGTGCCAGCAGGAACGGACAGGGGGCTTGGGAGACCCAGTACTTC
CDR3: CASRNGQGAWETQYF

J: TRBJ1-2
size: many
D: NA
V: TRBV30
DNA: TGTGCCTGGGGATATAACTATGGCTACACCTTC
CDR3: CAWGYNYGYTF

J: TRBJ1-6
size: few
D: TRBD1
V: TRBV30
DNA: TGTGCCTGGCAACAGGGGAGTTATAATTCACCCCTCCACTTT
CDR3: CAWQQGSYNSPLHF

J: TRBJ2-1
size: many
D: TRBD2
V: TRBV11-2
DNA: TGTGCCAGCAGCCAAACCATCACCAGGGGACTAGCGGCAATTAATGAGCAGTTCTTC
CDR3: CASSQTITRGLAAINEQFF

J: TRBJ2-2
size: NA
D: NA
V: TRBV5-1
DNA: TGCGCCAGCAGCTTGGGATTTGTGGCGGGTATGGCTTACACCGGGGAGCTGTTTTTT
CDR3: CASSLGFVAGMAYTGELFF

J: TRBJ2-2
size: NA
D: NA
V: TRBV5-1
DNA: TGCGCCAGCAGCGTCCGGCCTAGCACCGGGGAGCTGTTTTTT
CDR3: CASSVRPSTGELFF

J: TRBJ2-4
size: few
D: TRBD1
V: TRBV28
DNA: TGTGCCAGCAGTCCCGGGACAGTGGCATCCAAAAACATTCAGTACTTC
CDR3: CASSPGTVASKNIQYF

J: TRBJ1-2
size: many
D: NA
V: TRBV19
DNA: TGTGCCAGTAGCAAGGACAGAAGTTATGGCTACACCTTC
CDR3: CASSKDRSYGYTF

J: TRBJ2-7
size: NA
D: NA
V: TRBV19
DNA: TGTGCCAGTAGTATAGATCTCTACAGATCCTACGAGCAGTACTTC
CDR3: CASSIDLYRSYEQYF

J: TRBJ1-2
size: many
D: NA
V: TRBV12-3/TRBV12-4
DNA: TGTGCCAGCAGTTCTTCATTCCCTATAGGCTACACCTTC
CDR3: CASSSSFPIGYTF

J: TRBJ2-2
size: few
D: NA
V: TRBV27
DNA: TGTGCCAGCATGGGCAGCGCGAACACCGGGGAGCTGTTTTTT
CDR3: CASMGSANTGELFF

J: TRBJ2-5
size: many
D: NA
V: TRBV20-1
DNA: TGCAGTGCTAGGGGCCGCAGGGGCCGGGAGACCCAGTACTTC
CDR3: CSARGRRGRETQYF

J: TRBJ2-5
size: many
D: NA
V: TRBV2
DNA: TGTGCCAGCAGTGAAGGGACCGGGCGGCAAGAGACCCAGTACTTC
CDR3: CASSEGTGRQETQYF

J: TRBJ2-7
size: NA
D: NA
V: TRBV6-2/TRBV6-3
DNA: TGTGCTATCCGGCAGGGATACGAGCAGTACTTC
CDR3: CAIRQGYEQYF

J: TRBJ2-7
size: NA
D: TRBD2
V: TRBV4-2
DNA: TGTGCCAGCAGCCAGTACGCGGGGGATGACGAGCAGTACTTC
CDR3: CASSQYAGDDEQYF